One and the same sample provided the 8 T cell receptor beta chains below, sequenced in a study of shared clonotypes between healthy human individuals. TCRdb's table, derived via immunoSEQ multiplex PCR, lists solely in-frame clones and lacks some. The sample lists about 490,000 clones, 76% occurring once. The sample comprised PBMCs. These receptors came from a woman between 40 and 55 years old in good health. Some clones in this sample may be carry-over from other donors' samples.

This rearrangement joins TRBV29-1 to TRBJ1-1; no clear D. V was trimmed by 4 bases and J by 4 bases, leaving 13 bases between them. The length of the CDR3 is 13 residues. In germline, CDR1 is SQVTM, CDR2 ANQGSEA. CDR3 region: CSVVGLFSTEAFF. The CDR3 coding sequence is TGCAGCGTTGTAGGTCTGTTCAGCACTGAAGCTTTCTTT.

V is TRBV11-2 and J is TRBJ2-3, with 9 bases lining up with TRBD2. The CDR3 covers 17 residues. Trimming cost V 0 bases and J 2 bases; bases outside gene matches: 6. Per the germline V gene, CDR1 is SGHAT and CDR2 is FQNNGV. The CDR3 DNA sequence: TGTGCCAGCAGCTTAGAACCTAGCGGGATTTCCACAGATACGCAGTATTTT. This codes for CASSLEPSGISTDTQYF.

The rearrangement links TRBV28 to TRBJ2-2; D might be TRBD1 (6 bases). The CDR3 runs 13 residues. Per germline, CDR1 MDHEN and CDR2 SYDVKM. With 5 bases removed from V and 5 bases from J, the gap between germline ends came to 9 bases. For the CDR3, the DNA is TGTGCCAGCAGTACAACAGGGACCGGGGAGCTGTTTTTT. This sequence encodes CASSTTGTGELFF.

On this clone itself: A single base is all that separates this from a far larger clone, so a read error is likely. The chain recombines TRBV7-8 with TRBJ2-1, with 8 bases identical to TRBD2. The CDR3 is 15 amino acids. The ends lost 11 bases at V and 2 bases at J; junction bases unmatched: 11. The germline gives CDR1 SGHVS, CDR2 FQNEAQ. This CDR3 is CAGTGGPGAYNEQFF. The CDR3 DNA sequence: TGTGCCGGCACGGGAGGGCCTGGCGCCTACAATGAGCAGTTCTTC.

V is TRBV2 and J is TRBJ2-7; 8 bases align to TRBD2. CDR1 SNHLY and CDR2 FYNNEI come from the germline V gene. The CDR3 consists of 13 residues. Trimming at V came to 6 bases and at J to 5 bases, leaving 6 bases not matched to a gene. The CDR3 is CASRVAGSNEQYF. In DNA form, the CDR3 reads TGTGCCAGCAGGGTAGCGGGATCCAACGAGCAGTACTTC.

The rearrangement links TRBV2 to TRBJ2-3; 13 nucleotides align to TRBD2. This CDR3 has 15 amino acids. V lost 4 bases to trimming and J lost 4 bases; unmatched junction nucleotides: 2. CDR1 and CDR2 (germline): SNHLY, FYNNEI. CDR3 loop: CASSGTSGRPDTQYF. Written as DNA, the CDR3 is TGTGCCAGCAGTGGGACTAGCGGGAGACCAGATACGCAGTATTTT.

This clone was detected only once. The junction shows a germline mismatch at one end, possibly a read error. This chain connects TRBV28 to TRBJ1-5; TRBD1 matches 8 bases. The CDR3 covers 16 residues. Germline CDR1 and CDR2: MDHEN and SYDVKM. The DNA for the CDR3 is TGTGCCGGCAGTTTATGGACAGGGTATAGCAATCAGCCCCAGCATTTT. Its protein product is CAGSLWTGYSNQPQHF.

This chain uses TRBV11-2 with TRBJ1-5; TRBD1 agrees at 7 bases. V gave up 3 bases and J gave up 4 bases; unmatched junction bases: 6. This CDR3 region has 15 residues. Germline V lookup: CDR1 SGHAT, CDR2 FQNNGV. CDR3 residues: CASSLETGANQPQHF. The CDR3 DNA reads TGTGCCAGCAGCTTGGAAACAGGGGCTAATCAGCCCCAGCATTTT.